These T cell receptor beta chains were read from a single sample in a study of OX40 agonist ivuxolimab in advanced cancers. Libraries were prepared by immunoSEQ multiplex PCR; TCRdb keeps only in-frame clonotypes and omits some of them. The sample carries about 36,000 clones, about four fifths recorded once. The starting material was CD4+ or CD8+ T cells sorted from blood, obtained in a trial of the OX40 agonist ivuxolimab. The receptors derive from an adult with an advanced solid tumor such as melanoma, head and neck, liver or kidney cancer. Both conserved end residues are part of each CDR3. The D gene is left open where the match is weak. Expanded clones are given a class, and other clones once, few, many or no size at all.

size	J	D	V	CDR3	DNA
NA	TRBJ1-6	NA	TRBV21-1	CASSRRTGTTVNNSPLHF	TGTGCCAGCAGCAGAAGGACAGGGACCACCGTAAATAATTCACCCCTCCACTTT
NA	TRBJ2-7	NA	TRBV4-2	CASSQAGEQYF	TGTGCCAGCAGCCAAGCTGGCGAGCAGTACTTC
NA	TRBJ1-2	NA	TRBV6-5	CASSYSKGVGYTF	TGTGCCAGCAGTTACTCGAAAGGGGTTGGCTACACCTTC
NA	TRBJ1-4	TRBD1	TRBV6-6	CASGTGVEKLFF	TGTGCCAGCGGGACAGGGGTCGAAAAACTGTTTTTT
NA	TRBJ2-1	NA	TRBV7-8	CASSPRTGRDEQFF	TGTGCCAGCAGCCCACGGACAGGGAGGGATGAGCAGTTCTTC
NA	TRBJ2-2	NA	TRBV7-9	CASSLGWEANTGELFF	TGTGCCAGCAGCTTAGGGTGGGAGGCGAACACCGGGGAGCTGTTTTTT
NA	TRBJ1-2	NA	TRBV7-9	CASSPPDSFYGYTF	TGTGCCAGCAGCCCTCCCGACAGTTTCTATGGCTACACCTTC
NA	TRBJ2-5	TRBD1	TRBV11-3	CASSFRTGVTQETQYF	TGTGCCAGCAGCTTCCGGACAGGGGTGACCCAAGAGACCCAGTACTTC
NA	TRBJ2-1	NA	TRBV7-9	CASSAQLGTDEQFF	TGTGCCAGCAGCGCCCAGCTCGGAACCGATGAGCAGTTCTTC
few	TRBJ2-3	TRBD2	TRBV11-3	CASSLIAGGDTQYF	TGTGCCAGCAGCTTAATAGCGGGGGGCGATACGCAGTATTTT
few	TRBJ1-1	NA	TRBV19	CASSYSSLGGEAFF	TGTGCCAGTAGTTATTCGAGCTTAGGGGGTGAAGCTTTCTTT
NA	TRBJ2-5	NA	TRBV13	CASSFPGGGGETQYF	TGTGCCAGCAGCTTCCCCGGCGGGGGCGGAGAGACCCAGTACTTC
NA	TRBJ2-7	TRBD1	TRBV5-6	CASSSGTGFYEQYF	TGTGCCAGCAGCTCCGGGACAGGGTTCTACGAGCAGTACTTC
NA	TRBJ2-3	NA	TRBV15	CATSREYGTDTQYF	TGTGCCACCAGCAGAGAGTACGGCACAGATACGCAGTATTTT
NA	TRBJ2-7	NA	TRBV19	CASSITGLSYEQYF	TGTGCCAGTAGTATAACGGGCCTCTCCTACGAGCAGTACTTC
NA	TRBJ2-5	TRBD2	TRBV9	CASSVGASGGPAGETQYF	TGTGCCAGCAGCGTAGGAGCTAGCGGGGGGCCCGCGGGGGAGACCCAGTACTTC
few	TRBJ1-4	NA	TRBV7-9	CASWSNEKLFF	TGTGCCAGCTGGTCTAATGAAAAACTGTTTTTT
NA	TRBJ2-7	TRBD2	TRBV29-1	CSVVSGRVYEQYF	TGCAGCGTTGTCAGCGGGAGGGTCTACGAGCAGTACTTC
few	TRBJ2-7	TRBD2	TRBV19	CASTPSSGSGAYEQYF	TGTGCCAGTACCCCATCTAGCGGGAGTGGCGCCTACGAGCAGTACTTC
NA	TRBJ2-3	NA	TRBV28	CASSLVGGRTDTQYF	TGTGCCAGCAGTTTGGTCGGGGGGCGCACAGATACGCAGTATTTT
NA	TRBJ1-2	NA	TRBV28	CASSLPTVRGNYGYTF	TGTGCCAGCAGTTTACCAACCGTTAGAGGCAACTATGGCTACACCTTC
NA	TRBJ1-1	NA	TRBV30	CAWSHGNTEAFF	TGTGCCTGGAGCCATGGGAACACTGAAGCTTTCTTT
NA	TRBJ2-1	NA	TRBV9	CASSLRTYNEQFF	TGTGCCAGCAGCCTCCGGACCTACAATGAGCAGTTCTTC
NA	TRBJ2-7	NA	TRBV7-9	CASSWGRRAYEQYF	TGTGCCAGCAGCTGGGGGAGGCGGGCCTACGAGCAGTACTTC
NA	TRBJ2-7	NA	TRBV7-8	CASSLPSSYEQYF	TGTGCCAGCAGCTTACCTAGCTCCTACGAGCAGTACTTC
NA	TRBJ2-7	NA	TRBV29-1	CSAQLEYEQYF	TGCAGCGCCCAACTAGAATACGAGCAGTACTTC
few	TRBJ2-1	TRBD2	TRBV7-9	CASKPTTSNHEQFF	TGTGCCAGCAAACCAACGACTAGCAACCATGAGCAGTTCTTC
NA	TRBJ2-5	NA	TRBV5-6	CASSSGSQETQYF	TGTGCCAGCAGCTCCGGGTCACAAGAGACCCAGTACTTC
NA	TRBJ2-1	TRBD2	TRBV4-2	CASSPRGAGGPNEQFF	TGTGCCAGCAGCCCCCGGGGAGCGGGGGGGCCAAATGAGCAGTTCTTC
NA	TRBJ2-2	NA	TRBV2	CASSDFLANTGELFF	TGTGCCAGCAGTGATTTCCTAGCGAACACCGGGGAGCTGTTTTTT
NA	TRBJ2-1	NA	TRBV19	CASSRTSYNEQFF	TGTGCCAGTAGCCGAACTAGTTACAATGAGCAGTTCTTC
NA	TRBJ2-3	TRBD2	TRBV27	CASSPTSPAGTQYF	TGTGCCAGCAGCCCGACTAGCCCGGCGGGGACGCAGTATTTT
NA	TRBJ1-2	NA	TRBV7-2	CASSFTGEGNYGYTF	TGTGCCAGCAGCTTCACTGGGGAGGGTAACTATGGCTACACCTTC
NA	TRBJ1-5	NA	TRBV12-5	CASGLSGVPQPQHF	TGTGCTAGTGGTTTGTCCGGGGTCCCTCAGCCCCAGCATTTT
NA	TRBJ1-3	NA	TRBV15	CATSYRSAGGNTIYF	TGTGCCACCAGCTACAGGTCGGCCGGTGGAAACACCATATATTTT
NA	TRBJ2-5	TRBD1	TRBV28	CASSLGTGGRETQYF	TGTGCCAGCAGTTTAGGGACAGGGGGGAGAGAGACCCAGTACTTC
NA	TRBJ2-2	NA	TRBV4-1	CATQLTINTGELFF	TGCGCCACCCAGCTTACGATTAACACCGGGGAGCTGTTTTTT
NA	TRBJ2-7	NA	TRBV11-2	CASSFGGYEQYF	TGTGCCAGCAGCTTCGGAGGTTACGAGCAGTACTTC
NA	TRBJ2-1	NA	TRBV15	CATSRARGDGSSYNEQFF	TGTGCCACCAGCAGAGCCCGCGGTGACGGAAGCTCCTACAATGAGCAGTTCTTC
NA	TRBJ1-1	NA	TRBV28	CASSPLGAEAFF	TGTGCCAGCAGTCCCCTCGGGGCCGAAGCTTTCTTT
NA	TRBJ2-2	TRBD1	TRBV5-1	CASSPDRTNTGELFF	TGCGCCAGCAGCCCGGACAGGACGAACACCGGGGAGCTGTTTTTT
few	TRBJ2-7	TRBD1	TRBV11-3	CASSLTGQGLFFEQYF	TGTGCCAGCAGCCTGACAGGACAGGGGCTTTTCTTCGAGCAGTACTTC
NA	TRBJ2-7	NA	TRBV6-1	CASSKGQGPSYEQYF	TGTGCCAGCAGCAAGGGCCAAGGGCCCTCCTACGAGCAGTACTTC
NA	TRBJ1-1	NA	TRBV10-1	CASSEVGTANTEAFF	TGCGCCAGCAGTGAGGTAGGGACGGCGAACACTGAAGCTTTCTTT
NA	TRBJ2-4	TRBD2	TRBV7-2	CASSHTPGTSGNIQYF	TGTGCCAGCAGTCATACTCCCGGGACTAGCGGAAACATTCAGTACTTC
NA	TRBJ2-6	NA	TRBV7-6	CASSLSGTPTSGANVLTF	TGTGCCAGCAGCTTGTCAGGGACACCGACCTCTGGGGCCAACGTCCTGACTTTC
NA	TRBJ2-5	TRBD1	TRBV11-3	CASSSEPQGAGETQYF	TGTGCCAGCAGCTCGGAACCACAGGGGGCCGGAGAGACCCAGTACTTC
NA	TRBJ2-7	TRBD2	TRBV4-1	CASSQEGLDYEQYF	TGCGCCAGCAGCCAAGAAGGACTAGACTACGAGCAGTACTTC
NA	TRBJ1-4	NA	TRBV30	CAWSGGYGEKLFF	TGTGCCTGGAGTGGCGGATATGGAGAAAAACTGTTTTTT
once	TRBJ2-7	TRBD2	TRBV6-1	CASSPFTREGSEQYF	TGTGCCAGCAGTCCCTTCACTAGGGAGGGAAGCGAGCAGTACTTC
NA	TRBJ2-1	TRBD1	TRBV28	CASTSPGQGYNEQFF	TGTGCCAGCACCTCCCCCGGACAGGGGTACAATGAGCAGTTCTTC
NA	TRBJ1-1	NA	TRBV2	CASTHTEAFF	TGTGCCAGCACTCACACTGAAGCTTTCTTT
once	TRBJ2-5	NA	TRBV2	CASSAASDQETQYF	TGTGCCAGCAGCGCGGCTAGCGACCAAGAGACCCAGTACTTC
NA	TRBJ2-7	NA	TRBV7-7	CASSKTADPSYEQYF	TGTGCCAGCAGCAAGACTGCCGACCCATCCTACGAGCAGTACTTC
once	TRBJ2-1	TRBD2	TRBV5-1	CASSQGLAGAEQFF	TGCGCCAGCAGCCAGGGACTAGCGGGAGCAGAGCAGTTCTTC